The rows below give T cell receptor beta chains drawn from one sample of a study of T cell changes during pregnancy in multiple sclerosis. Here immunoSEQ multiplex PCR was the method, and the copy in TCRdb shows in-frame clones only, minus some. The sample has some 100,000 clones; 90% to 95% are singletons. The source material was peripheral blood, sampled before pregnancy. The receptors stem from a female donor with multiple sclerosis, enrolled in a pregnancy study. Each CDR3 is given with its conserved first and last residue. D genes are given only for firm matches. A row's size may be missing; if present it is once, few, many or a size class.

CASSYSPEPEKLFF,TGTGCCAGCAGCTACAGCCCCGAGCCTGAAAAACTGTTTTTT,TRBV6-1,TRBJ1-4,.,.,14
CASLAGHSYNEQFF,TGTGCCAGCTTAGCGGGCCACTCCTACAATGAGCAGTTCTTC,TRBV18,TRBJ2-1,.,TRBD2,14
CASSDLRFSGRAAETQYF,TGTGCCAGCAGCGATCTAAGATTTAGCGGGAGGGCCGCAGAGACCCAGTACTTC,TRBV11-2,TRBJ2-5,.,TRBD2,18
CASSFASEQYF,TGTGCCAGCAGCTTTGCCAGCGAGCAGTACTTC,TRBV5-4,TRBJ2-7,.,.,11
CASSADRGIESYEQYF,TGCGCCAGCAGCGCGGACAGGGGGATCGAGTCCTACGAGCAGTACTTC,TRBV5-1,TRBJ2-7,.,TRBD1,16
CASSEKPLTAQPQHF,TGTGCCAGCAGCGAAAAACCCCTAACAGCTCAGCCCCAGCATTTT,TRBV5-5,TRBJ1-5,.,.,15
CASRSNRGVGEQYF,TGTGCCAGCAGGTCCAACAGGGGGGTAGGGGAGCAGTACTTC,TRBV2,TRBJ2-7,once,TRBD1,14
CAWSRSRGAQPQHF,TGTGCCTGGAGTAGAAGCAGGGGAGCTCAGCCCCAGCATTTT,TRBV30,TRBJ1-5,.,.,14
CASSPGQGLADTQYF,TGTGCCAGCTCACCGGGACAGGGGCTGGCAGATACGCAGTATTTT,TRBV18,TRBJ2-3,.,TRBD1,15
CASSFPGRGLNTEAFF,TGTGCCAGTAGTTTCCCCGGTAGAGGTTTGAACACTGAAGCTTTCTTT,TRBV19,TRBJ1-1,.,.,16
CASTISDREYPADTQYF,TGTGCCAGCACCATCTCCGACAGGGAATACCCCGCGGATACGCAGTATTTT,TRBV9,TRBJ2-3,.,TRBD1,17
CASSLGGTGNEQYF,TGTGCCAGTAGTCTGGGGGGGACAGGGAACGAGCAGTACTTC,TRBV19,TRBJ2-7,once,TRBD1,14
CASSSQTSGRVDTQYF,TGTGCCAGCAGCTCGCAGACTAGCGGGAGGGTAGATACGCAGTATTTT,TRBV5-6,TRBJ2-3,.,TRBD2,16
CASSPEDSNYGYTF,TGTGCCAGCTCACCGGAGGACTCTAACTATGGCTACACCTTC,TRBV18,TRBJ1-2,.,.,14
CASSSRGTGGELFF,TGTGCCAGCAGCTCGAGAGGGACAGGCGGGGAGCTGTTTTTT,TRBV11-3,TRBJ2-2,.,TRBD1,14
CAWSGTRYEQYF,TGTGCCTGGAGTGGAACGAGGTACGAGCAGTACTTC,TRBV30,TRBJ2-7,.,.,12
CASSTPGQGAEVVGQFF,TGTGCCAGCAGTACCCCGGGACAGGGGGCTGAAGTTGTAGGGCAGTTCTTC,TRBV2,TRBJ2-1,.,TRBD1,17
CASSLLGGYEQYF,TGTGCCAGCAGTTTACTCGGGGGCTACGAGCAGTACTTC,TRBV27,TRBJ2-7,.,.,13
CASSFESGTNYEQYF,TGTGCCAGCAGCTTTGAGTCAGGAACGAACTACGAGCAGTACTTC,TRBV5-6,TRBJ2-7,.,.,15
CASSATSNAHEQYF,TGTGCCAGCAGCGCGACTAGTAACGCCCACGAGCAGTACTTC,TRBV9,TRBJ2-7,.,.,14
CASRYYEQYF,TGTGCCAGCCGCTACTACGAGCAGTACTTC,TRBV6-5,TRBJ2-7,.,.,10
CASSPPTREETQYF,TGTGCCAGTAGTCCCCCTACTAGGGAAGAGACCCAGTACTTC,TRBV19,TRBJ2-5,.,.,14
CASSKDRADSGYTF,TGTGCCAGCAGCAAAGACAGGGCTGATAGTGGCTACACCTTC,TRBV5-4,TRBJ1-2,.,TRBD1,14